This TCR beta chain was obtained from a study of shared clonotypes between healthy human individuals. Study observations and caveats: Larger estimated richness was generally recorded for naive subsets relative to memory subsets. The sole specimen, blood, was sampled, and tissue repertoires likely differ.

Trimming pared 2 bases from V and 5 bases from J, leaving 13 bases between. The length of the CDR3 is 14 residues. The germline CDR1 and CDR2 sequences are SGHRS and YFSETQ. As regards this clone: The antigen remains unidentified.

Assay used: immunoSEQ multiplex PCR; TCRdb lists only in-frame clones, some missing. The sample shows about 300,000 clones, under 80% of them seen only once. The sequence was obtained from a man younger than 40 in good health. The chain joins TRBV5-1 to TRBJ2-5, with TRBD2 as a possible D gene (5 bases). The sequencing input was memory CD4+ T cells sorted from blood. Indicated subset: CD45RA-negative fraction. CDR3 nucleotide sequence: TGCGCCAGCAGCTTCGAGGGATTGAGGGAGACCCAGTACTTC. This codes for CASSFEGLRETQYF.